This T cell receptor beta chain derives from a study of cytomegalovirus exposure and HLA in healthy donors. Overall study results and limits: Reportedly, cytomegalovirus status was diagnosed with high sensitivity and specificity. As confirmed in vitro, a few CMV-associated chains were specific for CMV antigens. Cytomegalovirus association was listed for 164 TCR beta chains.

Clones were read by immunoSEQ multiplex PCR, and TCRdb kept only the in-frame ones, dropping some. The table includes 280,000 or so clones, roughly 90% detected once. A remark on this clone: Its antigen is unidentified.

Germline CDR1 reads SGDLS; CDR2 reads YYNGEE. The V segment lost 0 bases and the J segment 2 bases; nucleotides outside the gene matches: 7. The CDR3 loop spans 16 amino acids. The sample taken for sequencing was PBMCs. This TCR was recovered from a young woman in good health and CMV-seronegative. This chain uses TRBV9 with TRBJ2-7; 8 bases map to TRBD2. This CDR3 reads CASSVEPGLGPYEQYF. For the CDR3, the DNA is TGTGCCAGCAGCGTAGAACCGGGACTAGGGCCCTACGAGCAGTACTTC.